The next 8 T cell receptor beta chains were all read from a single sample in a study of T cell changes during pregnancy in multiple sclerosis. Assay: immunoSEQ multiplex PCR; the TCRdb copy retains only in-frame clones and omits some. The data show tens of thousands of clones, around nine tenths seen once. This material consisted of CD4+ T cells from peripheral blood mononuclear cells, taken before pregnancy. The origin of the receptors is a female donor with multiple sclerosis, enrolled in a pregnancy study.

V and J are TRBV23-1 and TRBJ2-7; 10 bases map to TRBD1. Being an ORF, TRBV23-1 has a function that is uncertain. This CDR3 spans 17 amino acids. Unmatched junction bases numbered 9, after V lost 4 bases and J lost 0 bases. CDR3 loop: CASSLPDRGLVSYEQYF. The CDR3 DNA follows: TGCGCCAGCAGTCTTCCCGACAGGGGGCTCGTCTCCTACGAGCAGTACTTC.

The CDR3, as DNA: TGTGCCAGCAGCCAAGGGATTAGGGCGGGAGGTTTTGAGCAGTTCTTC. Translating gives CASSQGIRAGGFEQFF. The chain carries TRBV14 and TRBJ2-1; TRBD2 matches at 8 bases. The CDR3 is 16 residues long. Germline-derived CDR1 and CDR2 are SGHDN and FVKESK. With 1 base clipped from V and 9 bases from J, the junction kept 11 bases outside the gene matches.

The chain couples TRBV18 to TRBJ2-2; TRBD2 matches 14 bases. The V segment lost 1 base and the J segment 0 bases; nucleotides outside the gene matches: 1. This CDR3 is 18 amino acids long. CDR1 and CDR2 from the germline V gene are KGHSH and LQKENI. CDR3 protein: CASSPQGLAGANTGELFF. Written as DNA, the CDR3 is TGTGCCAGCTCACCACAGGGACTAGCGGGGGCGAACACCGGGGAGCTGTTTTTT.

This rearrangement joins TRBV28 to TRBJ2-2; the match to TRBD2 covers 12 bases. The ends lost 8 bases at V and 6 bases at J; junction bases unmatched: 7. CDR1 and CDR2 (germline): MDHEN, SYDVKM. The CDR3 length is 15 residues. In DNA form, the CDR3 reads TGTGCCAGCCTGCTAGCGGGAGGGCCGGCCGGGGAGCTGTTTTTT. Translation: CASLLAGGPAGELFF.

The gene calls are TRBV5-1 and TRBJ1-6; 9 nucleotides agree with TRBD1. The germline V gene has CDR1 SGHRS and CDR2 YFSETQ. The CDR3 contains 15 residues. The V gene end was trimmed by 5 bases and the J gene end by 6 bases; junction bases not matched to a gene: 6. The CDR3 sequence: CASSSQGQGNSPLHF. The CDR3 DNA reads TGCGCCAGCAGTTCGCAGGGACAGGGTAATTCACCCCTCCACTTT.

V is TRBV11-2 and J is TRBJ2-1; a possible D gene is TRBD1 (5 bases). CDR1 SGHAT and CDR2 FQNNGV come from the germline V gene. V was shortened by 2 bases and J by 7 bases, with 12 bases between the two germline ends. The CDR3 length is 14 residues. CDR3 amino acids: CASSLMQGKNEQFF. DNA of the CDR3: TGTGCCAGCAGCTTAATGCAGGGAAAAAATGAGCAGTTCTTC.

V usage is TRBV29-1 and J usage is TRBJ1-2, with D perhaps matching TRBD1 (5 bases). Germline V gene data show CDR1 as SQVTM and CDR2 as ANQGSEA. The CDR3 contains 15 residues. The V and J ends lost 3 bases and 1 base respectively, with 15 bases between them. CDR3 loop: CSVDVYGAVNYGYTF. The CDR3 coding sequence is TGCAGCGTTGACGTGTATGGGGCCGTTAACTATGGCTACACCTTC.

The rearrangement links TRBV30 to TRBJ1-1; 9 bases are shared with TRBD1. Germline assignment: CDR1 GTSNPN and CDR2 SVGIG (reference sequence). This CDR3 has 16 residues. Trimming removed 2 bases from V and 1 base from J; junction bases left unmatched: 8. The CDR3 protein is CAWSLRPGQGNTEAFF. CDR3 nucleotide sequence: TGTGCCTGGAGTCTCCGCCCGGGACAGGGGAACACTGAAGCTTTCTTT.